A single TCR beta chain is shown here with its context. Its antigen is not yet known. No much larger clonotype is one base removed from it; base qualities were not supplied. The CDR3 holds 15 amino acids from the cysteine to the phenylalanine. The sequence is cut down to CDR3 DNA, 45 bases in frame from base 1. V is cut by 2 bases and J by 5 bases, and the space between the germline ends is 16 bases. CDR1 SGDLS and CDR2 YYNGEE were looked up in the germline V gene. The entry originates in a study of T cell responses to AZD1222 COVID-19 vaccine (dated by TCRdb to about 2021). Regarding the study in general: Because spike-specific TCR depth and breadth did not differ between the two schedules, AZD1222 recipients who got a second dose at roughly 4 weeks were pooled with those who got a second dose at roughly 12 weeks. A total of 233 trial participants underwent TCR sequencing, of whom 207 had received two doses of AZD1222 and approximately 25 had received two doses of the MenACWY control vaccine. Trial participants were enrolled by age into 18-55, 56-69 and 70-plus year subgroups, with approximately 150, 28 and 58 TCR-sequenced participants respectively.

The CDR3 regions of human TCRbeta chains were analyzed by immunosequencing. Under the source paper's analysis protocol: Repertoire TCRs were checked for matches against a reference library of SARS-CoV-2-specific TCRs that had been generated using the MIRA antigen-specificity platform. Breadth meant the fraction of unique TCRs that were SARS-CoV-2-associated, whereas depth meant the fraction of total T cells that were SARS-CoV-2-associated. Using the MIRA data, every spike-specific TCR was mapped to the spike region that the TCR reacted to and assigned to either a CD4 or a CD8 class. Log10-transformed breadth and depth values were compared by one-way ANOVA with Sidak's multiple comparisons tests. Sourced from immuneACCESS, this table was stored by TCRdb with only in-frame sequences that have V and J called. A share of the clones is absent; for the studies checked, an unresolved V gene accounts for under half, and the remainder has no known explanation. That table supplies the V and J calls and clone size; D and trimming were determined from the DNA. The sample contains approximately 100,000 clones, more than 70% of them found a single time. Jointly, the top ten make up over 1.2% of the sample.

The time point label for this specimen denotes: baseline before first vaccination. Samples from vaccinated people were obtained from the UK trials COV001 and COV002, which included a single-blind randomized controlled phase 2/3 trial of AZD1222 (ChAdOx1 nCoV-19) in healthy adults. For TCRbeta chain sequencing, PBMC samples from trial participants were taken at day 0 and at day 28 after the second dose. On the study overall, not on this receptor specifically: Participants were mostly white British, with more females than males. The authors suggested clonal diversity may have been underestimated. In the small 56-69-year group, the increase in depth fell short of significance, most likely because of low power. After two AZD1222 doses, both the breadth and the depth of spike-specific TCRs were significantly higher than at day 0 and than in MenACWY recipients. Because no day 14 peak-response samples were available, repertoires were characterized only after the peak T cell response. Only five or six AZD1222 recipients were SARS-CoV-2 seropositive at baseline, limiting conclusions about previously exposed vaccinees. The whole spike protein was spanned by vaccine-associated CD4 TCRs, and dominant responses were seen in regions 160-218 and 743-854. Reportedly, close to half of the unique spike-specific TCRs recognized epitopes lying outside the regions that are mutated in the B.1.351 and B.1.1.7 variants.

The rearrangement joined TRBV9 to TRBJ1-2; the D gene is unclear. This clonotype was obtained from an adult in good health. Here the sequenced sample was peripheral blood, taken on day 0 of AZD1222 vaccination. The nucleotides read TGTGCCAGCAGCGTGTTCCCTCAAGGAGGGTATGGCTACACCTTC. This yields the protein CASSVFPQGGYGYTF.